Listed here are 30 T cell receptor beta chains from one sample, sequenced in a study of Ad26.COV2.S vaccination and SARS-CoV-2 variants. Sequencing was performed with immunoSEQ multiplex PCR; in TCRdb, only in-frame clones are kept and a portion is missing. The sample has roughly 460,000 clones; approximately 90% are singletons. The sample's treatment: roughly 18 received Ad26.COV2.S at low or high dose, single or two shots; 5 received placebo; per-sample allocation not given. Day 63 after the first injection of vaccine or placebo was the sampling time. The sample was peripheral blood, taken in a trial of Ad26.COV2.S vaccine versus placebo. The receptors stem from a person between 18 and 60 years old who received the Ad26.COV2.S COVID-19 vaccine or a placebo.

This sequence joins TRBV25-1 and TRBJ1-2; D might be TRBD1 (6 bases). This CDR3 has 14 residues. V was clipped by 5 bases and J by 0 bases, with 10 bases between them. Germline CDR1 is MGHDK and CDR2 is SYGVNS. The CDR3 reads CASSPGAANYGYTF. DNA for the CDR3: TGTGCCAGCAGTCCGGGGGCCGCTAACTATGGCTACACCTTC.

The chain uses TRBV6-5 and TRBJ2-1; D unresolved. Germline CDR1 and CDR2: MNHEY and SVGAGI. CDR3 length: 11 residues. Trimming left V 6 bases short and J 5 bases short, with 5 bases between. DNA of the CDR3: TGTGCCAGCAGGGTGAACAATGAGCAGTTCTTC. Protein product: CASRVNNEQFF.

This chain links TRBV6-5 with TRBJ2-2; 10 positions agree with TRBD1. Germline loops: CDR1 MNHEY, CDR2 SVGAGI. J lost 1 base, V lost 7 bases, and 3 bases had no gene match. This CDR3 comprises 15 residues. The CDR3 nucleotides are TGTGCCAGCATCAGGACAGGGGGGAACACCGGGGAGCTGTTTTTT. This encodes CASIRTGGNTGELFF.

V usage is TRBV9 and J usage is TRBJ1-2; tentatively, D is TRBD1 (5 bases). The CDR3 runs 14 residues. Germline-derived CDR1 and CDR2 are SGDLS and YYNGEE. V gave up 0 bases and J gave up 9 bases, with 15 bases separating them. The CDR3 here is CASSVDGRVSRYTF. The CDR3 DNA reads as TGTGCCAGCAGCGTAGACGGCAGGGTGAGTCGCTACACCTTC.

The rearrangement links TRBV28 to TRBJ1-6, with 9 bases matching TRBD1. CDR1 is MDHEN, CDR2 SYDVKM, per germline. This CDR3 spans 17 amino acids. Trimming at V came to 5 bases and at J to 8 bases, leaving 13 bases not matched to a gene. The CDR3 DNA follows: TGTGCCAGCAGTGTTTTAGGGACAGGGATTTTGTATTCACCCCTCCACTTT. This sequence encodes CASSVLGTGILYSPLHF.

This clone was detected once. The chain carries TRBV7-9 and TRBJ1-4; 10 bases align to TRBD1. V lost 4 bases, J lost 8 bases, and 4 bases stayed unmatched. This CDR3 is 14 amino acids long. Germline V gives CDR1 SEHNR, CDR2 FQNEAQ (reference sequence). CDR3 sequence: CASSSDRGREKLFF. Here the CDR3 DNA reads TGTGCCAGCAGCTCCGACAGGGGGCGAGAAAAACTGTTTTTT.

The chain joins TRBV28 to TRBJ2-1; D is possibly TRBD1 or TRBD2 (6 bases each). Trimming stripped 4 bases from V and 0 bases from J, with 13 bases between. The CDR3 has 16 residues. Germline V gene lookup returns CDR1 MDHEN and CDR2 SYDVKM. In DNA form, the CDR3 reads TGTGCCAGCAGTTCAGGGGACTGGAGCTCCTACAATGAGCAGTTCTTC. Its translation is CASSSGDWSSYNEQFF.

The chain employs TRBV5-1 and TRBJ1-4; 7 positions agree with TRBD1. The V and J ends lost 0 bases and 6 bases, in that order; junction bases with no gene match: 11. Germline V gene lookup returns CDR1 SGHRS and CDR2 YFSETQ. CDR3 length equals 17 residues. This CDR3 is CASSLEPDRLLDEKLFF. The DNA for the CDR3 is TGCGCCAGCAGCTTGGAACCGGACAGGTTACTCGATGAAAAACTGTTTTTT.

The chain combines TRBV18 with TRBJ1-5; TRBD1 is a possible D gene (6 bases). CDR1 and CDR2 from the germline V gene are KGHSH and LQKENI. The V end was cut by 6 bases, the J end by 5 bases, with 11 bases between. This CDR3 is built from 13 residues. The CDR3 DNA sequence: TGTGCCAGCTCCCACCGGACAGATCAGCCCCAGCATTTT. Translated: CASSHRTDQPQHF.

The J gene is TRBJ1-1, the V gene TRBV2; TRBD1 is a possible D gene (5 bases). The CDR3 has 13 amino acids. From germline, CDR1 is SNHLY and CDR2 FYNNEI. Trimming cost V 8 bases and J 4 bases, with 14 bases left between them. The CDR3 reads CASGALQGTEAFF. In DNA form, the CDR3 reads TGTGCCAGCGGGGCGCTCCAGGGCACTGAAGCTTTCTTT.

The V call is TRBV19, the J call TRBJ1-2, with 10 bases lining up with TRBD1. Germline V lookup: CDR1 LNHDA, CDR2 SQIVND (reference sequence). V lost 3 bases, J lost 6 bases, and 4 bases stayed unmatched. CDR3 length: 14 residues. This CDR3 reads CASSIRGTGDGYTF. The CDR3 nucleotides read TGTGCCAGTAGTATTCGGGGGACAGGGGATGGCTACACCTTC.

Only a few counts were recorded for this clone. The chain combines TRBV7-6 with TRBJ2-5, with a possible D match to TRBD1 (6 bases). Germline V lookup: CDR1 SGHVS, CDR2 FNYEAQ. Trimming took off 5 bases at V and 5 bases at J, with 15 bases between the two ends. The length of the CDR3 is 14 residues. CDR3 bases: TGTGCCAGCAGCCAAGCGGCTCAGGGGGAGACCCAGTACTTC. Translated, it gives CASSQAAQGETQYF.

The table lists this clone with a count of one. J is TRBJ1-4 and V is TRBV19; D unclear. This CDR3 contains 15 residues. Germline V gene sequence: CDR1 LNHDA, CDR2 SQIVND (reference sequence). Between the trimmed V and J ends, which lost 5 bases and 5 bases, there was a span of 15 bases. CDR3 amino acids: CASSEDGRLNEKLFF. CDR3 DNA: TGTGCCAGTAGTGAGGACGGACGCCTCAATGAAAAACTGTTTTTT.

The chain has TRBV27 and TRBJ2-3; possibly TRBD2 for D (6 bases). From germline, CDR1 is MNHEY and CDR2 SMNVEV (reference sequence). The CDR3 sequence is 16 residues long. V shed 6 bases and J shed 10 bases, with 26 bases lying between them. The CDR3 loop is CASRQRAGPNPRAQYF. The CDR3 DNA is TGTGCCAGCAGACAGCGGGCGGGGCCGAATCCCCGAGCGCAGTATTTT.

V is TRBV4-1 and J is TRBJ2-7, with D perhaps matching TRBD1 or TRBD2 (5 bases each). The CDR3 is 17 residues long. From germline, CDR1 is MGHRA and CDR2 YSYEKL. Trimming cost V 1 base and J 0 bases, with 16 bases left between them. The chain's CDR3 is CASSQAPGPQSSYEQYF. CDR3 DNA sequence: TGCGCCAGCAGCCAAGCCCCGGGACCCCAAAGCTCCTACGAGCAGTACTTC.

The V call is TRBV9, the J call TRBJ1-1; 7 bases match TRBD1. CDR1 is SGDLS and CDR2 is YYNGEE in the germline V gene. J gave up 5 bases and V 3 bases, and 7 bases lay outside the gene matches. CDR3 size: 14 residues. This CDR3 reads CASSGKGAGTEAFF. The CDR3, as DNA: TGTGCCAGCAGCGGAAAGGGGGCTGGGACTGAAGCTTTCTTT. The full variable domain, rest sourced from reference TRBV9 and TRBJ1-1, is DSGVTQTPKHLITATGQRVTLRCSPRSGDLSVYWYQQSLDQGLQFLIQYYNGEERAKGNILERFSAQQFPDLHSELNLSSLELGDSALYFCASSGKGAGTEAFFGQGTRLTVV.

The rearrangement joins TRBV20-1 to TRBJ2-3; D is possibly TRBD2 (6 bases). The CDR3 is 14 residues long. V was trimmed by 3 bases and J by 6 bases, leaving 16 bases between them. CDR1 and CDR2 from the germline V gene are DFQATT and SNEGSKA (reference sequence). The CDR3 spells CSASSRTGGDTQYF. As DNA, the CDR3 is TGCAGTGCTAGTTCGCGGACTGGGGGGGATACGCAGTATTTT.

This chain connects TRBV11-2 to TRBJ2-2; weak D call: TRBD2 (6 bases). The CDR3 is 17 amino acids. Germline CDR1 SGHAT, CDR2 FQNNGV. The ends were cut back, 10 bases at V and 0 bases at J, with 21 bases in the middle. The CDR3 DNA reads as TGTGCCACCCGCCCAGTAGCGGACACCGCGAACACCGGGGAGCTGTTTTTT. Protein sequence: CATRPVADTANTGELFF.

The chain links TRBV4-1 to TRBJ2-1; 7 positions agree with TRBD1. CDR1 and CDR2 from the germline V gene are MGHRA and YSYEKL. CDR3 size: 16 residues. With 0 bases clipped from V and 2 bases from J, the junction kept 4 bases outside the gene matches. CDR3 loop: CASSQDQGVTYNEQFF. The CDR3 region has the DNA TGCGCCAGCAGCCAAGACCAGGGGGTAACCTACAATGAGCAGTTCTTC.

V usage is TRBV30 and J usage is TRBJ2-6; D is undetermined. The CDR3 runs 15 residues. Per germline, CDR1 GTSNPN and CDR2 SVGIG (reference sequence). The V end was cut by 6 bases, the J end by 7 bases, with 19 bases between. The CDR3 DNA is TGTGCCTGCGGAACTGGCCCCCTGTACGCCAACGTCCTGACTTTC. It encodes CACGTGPLYANVLTF.

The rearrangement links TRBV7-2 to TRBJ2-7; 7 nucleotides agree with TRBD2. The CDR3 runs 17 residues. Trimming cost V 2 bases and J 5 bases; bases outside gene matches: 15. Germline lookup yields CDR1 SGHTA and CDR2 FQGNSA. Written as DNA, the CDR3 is TGTGCCAGCAGCTTATTTTATCGGCGGCGGGAGTCCCACGAGCAGTACTTC. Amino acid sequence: CASSLFYRRRESHEQYF.

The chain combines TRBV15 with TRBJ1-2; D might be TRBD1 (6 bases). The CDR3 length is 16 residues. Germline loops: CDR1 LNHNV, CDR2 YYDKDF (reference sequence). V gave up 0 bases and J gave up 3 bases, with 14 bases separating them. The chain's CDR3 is CATSRDRYKGDYGYTF. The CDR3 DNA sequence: TGTGCCACCAGCAGAGATCGTTACAAGGGGGACTATGGCTACACCTTC.

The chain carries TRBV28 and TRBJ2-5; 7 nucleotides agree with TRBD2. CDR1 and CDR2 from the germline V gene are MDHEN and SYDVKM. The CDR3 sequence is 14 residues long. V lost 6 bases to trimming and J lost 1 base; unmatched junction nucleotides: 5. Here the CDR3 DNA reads TGTGCCAGCAGAAGCCTAGCGGTCCAAGAGACCCAGTACTTC. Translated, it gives CASRSLAVQETQYF.

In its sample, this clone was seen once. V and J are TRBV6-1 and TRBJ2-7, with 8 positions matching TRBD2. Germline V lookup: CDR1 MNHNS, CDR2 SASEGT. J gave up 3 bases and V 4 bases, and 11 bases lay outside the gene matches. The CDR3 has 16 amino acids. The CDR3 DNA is TGTGCCAGCAGTGGTACGCGGGGGGCCTTCGACTACGAGCAGTACTTC. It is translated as CASSGTRGAFDYEQYF.

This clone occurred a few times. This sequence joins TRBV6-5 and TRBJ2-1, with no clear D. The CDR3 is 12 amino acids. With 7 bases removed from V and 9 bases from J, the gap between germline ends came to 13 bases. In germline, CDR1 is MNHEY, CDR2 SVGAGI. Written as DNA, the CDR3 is TGTGCCAGCACTCATTCTAGTGGTGAGCAGTTCTTC. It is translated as CASTHSSGEQFF.

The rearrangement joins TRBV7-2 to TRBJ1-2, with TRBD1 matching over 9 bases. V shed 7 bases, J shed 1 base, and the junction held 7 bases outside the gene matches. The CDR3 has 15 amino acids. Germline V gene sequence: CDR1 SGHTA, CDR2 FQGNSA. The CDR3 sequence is CASTFLDRGNYGYTF. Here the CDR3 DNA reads TGTGCCAGCACCTTTCTGGACAGGGGTAACTATGGCTACACCTTC.

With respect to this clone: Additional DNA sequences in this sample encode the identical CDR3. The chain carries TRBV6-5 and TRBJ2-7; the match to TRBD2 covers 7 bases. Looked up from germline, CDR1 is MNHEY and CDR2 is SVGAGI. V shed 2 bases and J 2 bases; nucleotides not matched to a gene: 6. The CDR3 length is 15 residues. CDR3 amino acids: CASSYGSGGAYEQYF. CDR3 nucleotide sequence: TGTGCCAGCAGTTACGGCTCGGGGGGTGCCTACGAGCAGTACTTC.

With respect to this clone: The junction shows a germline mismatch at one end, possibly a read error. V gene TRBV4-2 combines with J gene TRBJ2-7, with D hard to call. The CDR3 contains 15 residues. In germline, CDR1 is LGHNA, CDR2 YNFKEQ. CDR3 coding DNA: TGTGCCAGCAGCCAAGATCCAGGCTCGCTTGCAGCCCGAAACTTC. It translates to CASSQDPGSLAARNF.

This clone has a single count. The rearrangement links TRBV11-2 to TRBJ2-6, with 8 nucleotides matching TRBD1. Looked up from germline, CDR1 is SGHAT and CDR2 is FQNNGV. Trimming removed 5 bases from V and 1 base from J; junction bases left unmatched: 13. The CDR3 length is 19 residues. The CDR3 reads CASSPLFRQGASGANVLTF. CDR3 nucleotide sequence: TGTGCCAGCAGCCCTCTGTTCCGGCAGGGGGCATCTGGGGCCAACGTCCTGACTTTC.

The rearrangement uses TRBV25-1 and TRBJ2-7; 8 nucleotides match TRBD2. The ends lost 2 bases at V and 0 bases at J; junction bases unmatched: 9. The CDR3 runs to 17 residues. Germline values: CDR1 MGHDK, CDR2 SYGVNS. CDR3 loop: CASSEGGRGGSSYEQYF. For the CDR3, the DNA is TGTGCCAGCAGTGAAGGGGGCCGGGGGGGTAGCTCCTACGAGCAGTACTTC.